This TCR beta chain is drawn from a study of T cell changes during pregnancy in multiple sclerosis. Data came from immunoSEQ multiplex PCR; TCRdb stores just in-frame clones and leaves some out. This sample has 42,000 or so clones, with approximately 94% found just once. Per germline, CDR1 SGHTA and CDR2 FQGTGA. The CDR3 spans 13 residues. The ends were cut back, 5 bases at V and 2 bases at J, with 7 bases in the middle. This sequence joins TRBV7-3 and TRBJ1-3; D is perhaps TRBD1 (6 bases). Here the sequenced sample was CD4+ T cells from peripheral blood mononuclear cells, taken after pregnancy. The TCR comes from a female donor with multiple sclerosis, enrolled in a pregnancy study. CDR3 amino acids: CASSQGPGNTIYF. DNA for the CDR3: TGTGCCAGCAGCCAGGGGCCTGGAAACACCATATATTTT.